A single sample gave rise to the 10 T cell receptor beta chains below, sequenced in a study of blood T cell repertoires in COVID-19. Profiling relied on immunoSEQ multiplex PCR, and the TCRdb table lists in-frame clones only, not all of them. The sample shows 190,000 or so clones, around 87% of them seen only once. The sequenced sample was peripheral blood. Source of these receptors: a man between 40 and 49 years old with active or convalescent COVID-19.

This chain connects TRBV6-6 to TRBJ1-1; 10 nucleotides match TRBD1. The CDR3 is 14 residues long. The trim removed 4 bases at V and 3 bases at J, leaving 2 bases unmatched. Germline V lookup: CDR1 MNHNY, CDR2 SVGAGI (reference sequence). The CDR3 sequence: CASSFDRGHTEAFF. The CDR3 DNA sequence: TGTGCCAGCAGTTTCGACAGGGGGCACACTGAAGCTTTCTTT.

The gene calls are TRBV5-1 and TRBJ1-4, with a possible D match to TRBD1 (5 bases). Between the trimmed V and J ends, which lost 0 bases and 2 bases, there was a span of 11 bases. CDR3 length: 16 amino acids. CDR1 is SGHRS, CDR2 YFSETQ, per germline. CDR3 sequence: CASSLGVGVTNEKLFF. The CDR3 region has the DNA TGCGCCAGCAGCTTGGGGGTAGGGGTCACTAATGAAAAACTGTTTTTT.

The chain carries TRBV20-1 and TRBJ2-1, with a weak D call TRBD2 (6 bases). Trimming stripped 5 bases from V and 7 bases from J, with 9 bases between. In germline, CDR1 is DFQATT, CDR2 SNEGSKA (reference sequence). The CDR3 totals 11 residues. The CDR3 spells CSAGRINEQFF. CDR3 DNA sequence: TGCAGTGCTGGGAGGATTAATGAGCAGTTCTTC.

The genes are TRBV7-8 and TRBJ1-1, with 7 bases lining up with TRBD1. J gave up 3 bases and V 6 bases, and 13 bases lay outside the gene matches. The germline gives CDR1 SGHVS, CDR2 FQNEAQ. The CDR3 covers 16 residues. The CDR3 is CASRHHDRDDDTEAFF. DNA for the CDR3: TGTGCCAGCAGACATCATGACAGGGATGACGACACTGAAGCTTTCTTT.

The chain employs TRBV28 and TRBJ1-3, with D possibly matching TRBD1 (6 bases). The V gene lost 7 bases and the J gene lost 0 bases, with 13 bases spanning the gap. The CDR3 is 15 amino acids. The germline V gene encodes CDR1 MDHEN and CDR2 SYDVKM. The CDR3 region has the DNA TGTGCCAGCATCCTTACAGGGAGCTCTGGAAACACCATATATTTT. The encoded protein is CASILTGSSGNTIYF.

The V call is TRBV3-1 (or the pseudogene TRBV3-2), the J call TRBJ1-6, with D possibly being TRBD1 (5 bases). Germline V CDR1 and CDR2: LGHDT, YNNKEL (reference sequence). Trimming removed 4 bases from V and 7 bases from J, with 11 bases in between. This CDR3 comprises 14 residues. In nucleotides, the CDR3 is TGTGCCAGCAGCCCCAGGGCAGAGAATTCACCCCTCCACTTT. Translation: CASSPRAENSPLHF.

V gene TRBV7-9 combines with J gene TRBJ2-1; D might be TRBD1 (6 bases). Between the trimmed V and J ends, which lost 6 bases and 6 bases, there was a span of 15 bases. In germline, CDR1 is SEHNR, CDR2 FQNEAQ (reference sequence). CDR3 size: 14 residues. The CDR3 here is CASRPTGVGNEQFF. CDR3 nucleotide sequence: TGTGCCAGCAGACCGACAGGCGTAGGCAATGAGCAGTTCTTC.

This chain joins TRBV28 and TRBJ2-5; TRBD2 matches at 10 bases. J lost 5 bases, V lost 5 bases, and 5 bases had no gene match. CDR1 and CDR2 (germline): MDHEN, SYDVKM. This CDR3 region has 14 residues. The CDR3: CASSRLAGGETQYF. CDR3 sequence (DNA): TGTGCCAGCAGTCGACTAGCGGGTGGTGAGACCCAGTACTTC.

The chain has TRBV7-3 and TRBJ2-2; possibly TRBD2 for D (5 bases). This CDR3 comprises 14 residues. CDR1 and CDR2 (germline): SGHTA, FQGTGA. V was clipped by 4 bases and J by 2 bases, with 8 bases between them. CDR3 sequence reads: CASSSEGNTGELFF. CDR3 bases: TGTGCCAGCAGCTCCGAGGGAAACACCGGGGAGCTGTTTTTT.

The chain couples TRBV7-2 to TRBJ1-1; weak D call: TRBD1 (5 bases). From germline, CDR1 is SGHTA and CDR2 FQGNSA. With 2 bases removed from V and 2 bases from J, the gap between germline ends came to 12 bases. This CDR3 spans 15 amino acids. In nucleotides, the CDR3 is TGTGCCAGCAGCTTATCAGGGTTAGGCAACACTGAAGCTTTCTTT. Protein: CASSLSGLGNTEAFF. Based on the CDR3 plus reference TRBV7-2 and TRBJ1-1, the full variable domain is GAGVSQSPSNKVTEKGKDVELRCDPISGHTALYWYRQSLGQGLEFLIYFQGNSAPDKSGLPSDRFSAERTGGSVSTLTIQRTQQEDSAVYLCASSLSGLGNTEAFFGQGTRLTVV.